The 31 T cell receptor beta chains given below trace back to one sample, sequenced in a study of graft-versus-host responses after intestinal transplantation. These receptors are not linked to any known antigen. Clones were read by immunoSEQ multiplex PCR, and TCRdb kept only the in-frame ones, dropping some. The sample includes 65,000 to 90,000 clones, under 95% seen only once; the top ten take roughly 0.4%. The sequencing here drew on unstimulated CD8+ T cells sorted from spleen or lymph node cells, taken before transplant. The receptors were sampled from a human donor who was the organ donor for an intestinal transplant.

The CDR3 region has the DNA TGTGCCAGCAGCTATGGGACAGCCGGCGAGCAGTACTTC. This translates into CASSYGTAGEQYF. This chain joins TRBV5-6 and TRBJ2-7; 7 nucleotides match TRBD1. The CDR3 sequence is 13 residues long. V shed 3 bases and J 6 bases; nucleotides not matched to a gene: 6. CDR1 is SGHDT, CDR2 YYEEEE, per germline.

The chain recombines TRBV7-9 with TRBJ2-3; no clear D gene. The CDR3 is 14 residues long. CDR1 and CDR2 (germline): SEHNR, FQNEAQ (reference sequence). V lost 5 bases, J lost 1 base, and 10 bases lay in between. The CDR3 is CASSLGWGTDTQYF. CDR3 sequence (DNA): TGTGCCAGCAGCCTCGGGTGGGGCACAGATACGCAGTATTTT.

J is TRBJ1-4 and V is TRBV4-3; possible D gene TRBD1, 6 bases. CDR3 length equals 16 residues. Trimming removed 0 bases from V and 7 bases from J, with 15 bases in between. CDR1 and CDR2 from the germline V gene are LGHNA and YSLEER. The CDR3 loop reads CASSQEIPGGSEKLFF. The CDR3 DNA follows: TGCGCCAGCAGCCAAGAAATTCCGGGGGGCAGTGAAAAACTGTTTTTT.

J is TRBJ2-7 and V is TRBV6-5, with TRBD1 matching 8 bases. The germline V gene encodes CDR1 MNHEY and CDR2 SVGAGI. There are 12 residues in the CDR3. With 4 bases clipped from V and 7 bases from J, the junction kept 3 bases outside the gene matches. The CDR3: CASSFGQGEQYF. In DNA form, the CDR3 reads TGTGCCAGCAGTTTTGGACAGGGTGAGCAGTACTTC.

This chain links TRBV6-4 with TRBJ1-1, with D possibly matching TRBD1 (5 bases). This CDR3 spans 16 amino acids. Trimming took off 2 bases at V and 8 bases at J, with 21 bases between the two ends. The germline gives CDR1 MRHNA, CDR2 SNTAGT. The chain's CDR3 is CASSDGAEKGLLEAFF. The CDR3, as DNA: TGTGCCAGCAGTGACGGGGCAGAAAAGGGACTGTTAGAAGCTTTCTTT.

J is TRBJ2-7 and V is TRBV5-1; D gene uncertain. Per germline, CDR1 SGHRS and CDR2 YFSETQ. With 2 bases removed from V and 0 bases from J, the gap between germline ends came to 12 bases. This CDR3 contains 15 residues. The CDR3 nucleotides are TGCGCCAGCAGCTTCAGAGCGCAGAGCTCCTACGAGCAGTACTTC. Residues: CASSFRAQSSYEQYF.

The gene calls are TRBV30 and TRBJ2-3; 11 positions agree with TRBD2. The CDR3 runs to 13 residues. Germline values: CDR1 GTSNPN, CDR2 SVGIG (reference sequence). V shed 5 bases, J shed 6 bases, and the junction held 4 bases outside the gene matches. CDR3 nucleotides: TGTGCCTGGGATAGCGGGGGGGCGGATACGCAGTATTTT. Its protein product is CAWDSGGADTQYF.

The chain combines TRBV10-1 with TRBJ1-2; D unresolved. This CDR3 spans 10 amino acids. Germline V gene data show CDR1 as WNHNN and CDR2 as SYGVQD (reference sequence). The V end lost 3 bases, the J end lost 7 bases, and 3 bases lay between the germline ends. The CDR3 region is CASSDSGYTF. The CDR3 DNA sequence: TGCGCCAGCAGTGACAGTGGCTACACCTTC.

This rearrangement joins TRBV7-2 to TRBJ2-7; perhaps TRBD1 as D (6 bases). The CDR3 is 15 residues long. Trimming removed 5 bases at V and 2 bases at J, with 16 bases between. Germline V gene sequence: CDR1 SGHTA, CDR2 FQGNSA. The CDR3 DNA follows: TGTGCCAGCAGCGCCCAAATCGGACAGCCCTACGAGCAGTACTTC. This encodes CASSAQIGQPYEQYF.

The chain has TRBV5-4 and TRBJ2-1; 12 bases fit TRBD2. The length of the CDR3 is 19 residues. The V gene's germline CDR1 is SGHNT and CDR2 YYREEE (reference sequence). The junction had 10 bases not matched to a gene; V was cut back by 0 bases and J by 3 bases. The chain's CDR3 is CASSLADLAGGGVYNEQFF. In nucleotides, the CDR3 is TGTGCCAGCAGCTTGGCCGATCTAGCGGGGGGGGGTGTCTACAATGAGCAGTTCTTC.

The gene calls are TRBV4-1 and TRBJ1-5; 7 bases are a match to TRBD1. Trimming took 1 base from V and 6 from J; bases not matched to a gene: 6. This CDR3 spans 15 amino acids. Looked up from germline, CDR1 is MGHRA and CDR2 is YSYEKL. The DNA for the CDR3 is TGCGCCAGCAGCCAAGGACAGGGTTGGAGTCAGCCCCAGCATTTT. Encoded protein: CASSQGQGWSQPQHF.

CDR3 nucleotides: TGTGCCAGCAGCTATATTAGCGGGGGGTACTACAATGAGCAGTTCTTC. Protein sequence: CASSYISGGYYNEQFF. The genes are TRBV14 and TRBJ2-1; 10 nucleotides agree with TRBD2. V shed 5 bases, J shed 3 bases, and the junction held 7 bases outside the gene matches. Germline CDR1 reads SGHDN; CDR2 reads FVKESK. The CDR3 sequence is 16 residues long.

The gene calls are TRBV7-9 and TRBJ1-4; the D gene is possibly TRBD1 (5 bases). CDR3 length: 14 residues. Germline loops: CDR1 SEHNR, CDR2 FQNEAQ (reference sequence). Trimming pared 2 bases from V and 5 bases from J, leaving 9 bases between. The CDR3 DNA reads as TGTGCCAGCAGCTTATTGGGGCTGAATGAAAAACTGTTTTTT. Encoded protein: CASSLLGLNEKLFF.

This sequence joins TRBV27 and TRBJ2-7, with TRBD1 identical over 10 bases. After removal of 3 bases from V and 4 bases from J, the junction contained 3 bases not matched to a gene. CDR1 MNHEY and CDR2 SMNVEV come from the germline V gene (reference sequence). This CDR3 has 14 residues. The CDR3 DNA follows: TGTGCCAGCAGTTTCCGACAGGGGGCGTACGAGCAGTACTTC. This gives the protein CASSFRQGAYEQYF.

The V and J genes are TRBV14 and TRBJ2-7; 10 bases map to TRBD2. V was pared by 5 bases and J by 1 base, with 2 bases of the junction left unmatched. Germline CDR1 SGHDN, CDR2 FVKESK. The CDR3 totals 14 residues. The CDR3 reads CASSWTSGSYEQYF. Written as DNA, the CDR3 is TGTGCCAGCAGCTGGACTAGCGGTTCCTACGAGCAGTACTTC.

The chain combines TRBV6-1 with TRBJ2-7; 8 nucleotides agree with TRBD1. This CDR3 contains 16 residues. V was pared by 2 bases and J by 2 bases, with 8 bases of the junction left unmatched. Germline CDR1 reads MNHNS; CDR2 reads SASEGT. As DNA, the CDR3 is TGTGCCAGCAGTGAACCAGGACAGGGAAGAACCTACGAGCAGTACTTC. This sequence encodes CASSEPGQGRTYEQYF.

The J gene is TRBJ1-2, the V gene TRBV4-2; possibly TRBD1 for D (5 bases). CDR3 length: 17 amino acids. Germline CDR1 reads LGHNA; CDR2 reads YNFKEQ. V was pared by 0 bases and J by 5 bases, with 19 bases between. CDR3 DNA: TGTGCCAGCAGCCAAGAAGTAAGAACCTCCCCAGGGTATGGCTACACCTTC. Amino acid sequence: CASSQEVRTSPGYGYTF.

The chain carries TRBV5-4 and TRBJ2-5, with 8 nucleotides matching TRBD1. This CDR3 comprises 15 residues. V was clipped by 3 bases and J by 4 bases; unmatched bases: 8. Per germline, CDR1 SGHNT and CDR2 YYREEE (reference sequence). In DNA form, the CDR3 reads TGTGCCAGCAGCTCGTCGCAGGGGGCCGGAGAGACCCAGTACTTC. Translation gives CASSSSQGAGETQYF. Using reference TRBV5-4 and TRBJ2-5 for the parts outside the CDR3, the full variable domain is ETGVTQSPTHLIKTRGQQVTLRCSSQSGHNTVSWYQQALGQGPQFIFQYYREEENGRGNFPPRFSGLQFPNYSSELNVNALELDDSALYLCASSSSQGAGETQYFGPGTRLLVL.

This clone was detected only once. The junction departs from germline at one end; a sequencing error may be responsible. Other DNA sequences within the sample encode an identical CDR3. The V gene is TRBV25-1, the J gene TRBJ1-5, with no clear D. From germline, CDR1 is MGHDK and CDR2 SYGVNS. The CDR3 is 14 amino acids. The chain's CDR3 is CASSEFYSNQPQHF. The CDR3 bases are TGCGCCAGCAGTGAATTTTATAGCAATCAGCCCCAGCATTTT.

This chain uses TRBV7-9 with TRBJ1-4; TRBD1 aligns across 7 bases. Trimming removed 1 base from V and 1 base from J; junction bases left unmatched: 3. CDR3 length: 16 residues. The V gene's germline CDR1 is SEHNR and CDR2 FQNEAQ (reference sequence). CDR3 DNA sequence: TGTGCCAGCAGCTTAGACAGGGGCAAAACTAATGAAAAACTGTTTTTT. Protein product: CASSLDRGKTNEKLFF.

The genes are TRBV6-1 and TRBJ2-4; 9 bases are a match to TRBD1. Germline loops: CDR1 MNHNS, CDR2 SASEGT. The trim removed 6 bases at V and 1 base at J, leaving 4 bases unmatched. The CDR3 totals 15 residues. The DNA of the CDR3 is TGTGCCAGCAGGGTACAGGGGGCTGCCAAAAACATTCAGTACTTC. As protein: CASRVQGAAKNIQYF.

The DNA for the CDR3 is TGTGCCAGCAGCAGACCGGGGAAGAACACTGAAGCTTTCTTT. It specifies CASSRPGKNTEAFF. The chain carries TRBV6-1 and TRBJ1-1, with D uncertain. Trimming shortened V by 6 bases and J by 1 base, and 12 bases separated the two germline ends. Germline values: CDR1 MNHNS, CDR2 SASEGT. CDR3 length: 14 residues.

The chain carries TRBV28 and TRBJ1-5; 7 bases map to TRBD1. Germline V gives CDR1 MDHEN, CDR2 SYDVKM. The CDR3 is 16 amino acids. J lost 5 bases, V lost 6 bases, and 13 bases had no gene match. This CDR3 is CASSSGTVQSDQPQHF. The DNA for the CDR3 is TGTGCCAGCAGCTCCGGGACAGTTCAGTCGGATCAGCCCCAGCATTTT.

The chain couples TRBV15 to TRBJ1-5; D gene ambiguous. The CDR3 has 15 residues. Between the trimmed V and J ends, which lost 0 bases and 3 bases, there was a span of 9 bases. Germline V gives CDR1 LNHNV, CDR2 YYDKDF (reference sequence). The chain's CDR3 is CATSRDTVINQPQHF. CDR3 coding DNA: TGTGCCACCAGCAGAGATACGGTGATCAATCAGCCCCAGCATTTT. Combining the CDR3 with reference TRBV15 and TRBJ1-5 gives the whole variable domain DAMVIQNPRYQVTQFGKPVTLSCSQTLNHNVMYWYQQKSSQAPKLLFHYYDKDFNNEADTPDNFQSRRPNTSFCFLDIRSPGLGDTAMYLCATSRDTVINQPQHFGDGTRLSIL.

Only one count was recorded for this clone. This chain uses TRBV29-1 with TRBJ1-3, with TRBD1 as a possible D gene (5 bases). The CDR3 spans 14 residues. Germline V CDR1 and CDR2: SQVTM, ANQGSEA. The V and J ends lost 7 bases and 0 bases respectively, with 13 bases between them. The CDR3 loop is CSAGGGISGNTIYF. In DNA form, the CDR3 reads TGCAGCGCTGGGGGGGGAATCTCTGGAAACACCATATATTTT.

The rearrangement uses TRBV7-9 and TRBJ2-7, with a possible D match to TRBD1 (5 bases). The CDR3 has 13 residues. V gave up 8 bases and J gave up 4 bases, with 15 bases separating them. Germline V CDR1 and CDR2: SEHNR, FQNEAQ (reference sequence). The CDR3 protein is CASFPGYGYEQYF. The CDR3 DNA sequence: TGTGCCAGCTTTCCAGGGTACGGGTACGAGCAGTACTTC.

The gene calls are TRBV7-2 and TRBJ1-1, with D possibly TRBD1 on 6 matching bases. CDR3 length: 15 amino acids. V was cut by 3 bases and J by 3 bases, with 14 bases left in between. Looked up from germline, CDR1 is SGHTA and CDR2 is FQGNSA. CDR3 amino acids: CASSFLTGWDTEAFF. The CDR3 DNA sequence: TGTGCCAGCAGCTTTCTCACAGGGTGGGACACTGAAGCTTTCTTT.

The chain uses TRBV5-4 and TRBJ1-1; 9 bases match TRBD1. V was clipped by 5 bases and J by 1 base; unmatched bases: 0. The CDR3 covers 13 residues. Germline V gene data show CDR1 as SGHNT and CDR2 as YYREEE (reference sequence). In DNA form, the CDR3 reads TGTGCCAGCAGGGGACAGGGGAACACTGAAGCTTTCTTT. It translates to CASRGQGNTEAFF.

The V gene is TRBV5-4, the J gene TRBJ2-5; a possible D gene is TRBD2 (6 bases). The assigned J gene may be wrong: the sequence end matches TRBJ2-7 better. This CDR3 is built from 14 residues. Germline V lookup: CDR1 SGHNT, CDR2 YYREEE (reference sequence). The CDR3 nucleotides are TGTGCCAGCAGCTTGAGAGGGAGGCCCTACGAGCAGTACTTC. This gives the protein CASSLRGRPYEQYF.

The V call is TRBV19, the J call TRBJ2-3; 8 nucleotides match TRBD1. Germline CDR1 and CDR2: LNHDA and SQIVND (reference sequence). The CDR3 is 13 amino acids. Unmatched junction bases numbered 5, after V lost 5 bases and J lost 7 bases. CDR3: CASSLQGANTQYF. The CDR3 DNA sequence: TGTGCCAGTAGTCTTCAGGGGGCAAATACGCAGTATTTT.

The V gene is TRBV4-2, the J gene TRBJ1-4, with 7 bases lining up with TRBD1. The V segment lost 4 bases and the J segment 8 bases; nucleotides outside the gene matches: 7. The CDR3 totals 14 residues. Germline V gene data show CDR1 as LGHNA and CDR2 as YNFKEQ. CDR3 loop: CASSPGGGSEKLFF. The CDR3 region has the DNA TGTGCCAGCAGCCCGGGAGGGGGCTCGGAAAAACTGTTTTTT.